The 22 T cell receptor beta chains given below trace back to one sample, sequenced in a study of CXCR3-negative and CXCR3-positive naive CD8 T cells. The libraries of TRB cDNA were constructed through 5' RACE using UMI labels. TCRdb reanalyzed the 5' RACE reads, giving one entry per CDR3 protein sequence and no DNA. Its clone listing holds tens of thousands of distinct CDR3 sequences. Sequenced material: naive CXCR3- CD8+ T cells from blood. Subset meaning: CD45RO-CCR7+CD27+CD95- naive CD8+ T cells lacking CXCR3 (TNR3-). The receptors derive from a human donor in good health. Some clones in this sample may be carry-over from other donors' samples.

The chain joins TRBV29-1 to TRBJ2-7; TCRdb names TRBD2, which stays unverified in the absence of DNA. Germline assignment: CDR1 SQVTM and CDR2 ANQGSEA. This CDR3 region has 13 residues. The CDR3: CSVQSGFAYEQYF.

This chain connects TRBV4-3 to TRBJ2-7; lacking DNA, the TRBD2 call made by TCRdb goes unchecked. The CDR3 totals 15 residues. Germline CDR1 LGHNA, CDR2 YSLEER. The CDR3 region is CASSQFQGGQYEQYF.

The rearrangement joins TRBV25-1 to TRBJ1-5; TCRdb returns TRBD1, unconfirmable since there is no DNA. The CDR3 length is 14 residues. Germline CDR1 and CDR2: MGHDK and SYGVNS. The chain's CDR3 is CASSAWDSNQPQHF.

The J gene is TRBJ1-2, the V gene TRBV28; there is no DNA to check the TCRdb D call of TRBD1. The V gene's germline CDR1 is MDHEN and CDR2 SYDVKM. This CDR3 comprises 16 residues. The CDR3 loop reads CASSPGGQGGHYGYTF.

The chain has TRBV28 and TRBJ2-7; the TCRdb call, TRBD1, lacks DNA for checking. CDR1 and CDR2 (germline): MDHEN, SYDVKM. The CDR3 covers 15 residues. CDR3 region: CASSTGTGSLGEQYF.

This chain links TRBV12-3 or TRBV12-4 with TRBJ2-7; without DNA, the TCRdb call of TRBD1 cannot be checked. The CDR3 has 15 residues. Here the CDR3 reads CASSTDGTRNYEQYF.

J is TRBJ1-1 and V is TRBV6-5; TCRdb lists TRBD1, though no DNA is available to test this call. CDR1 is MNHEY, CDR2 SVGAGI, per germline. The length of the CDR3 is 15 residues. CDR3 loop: CASSYSRDLGTEAFF.

The chain's CDR3 is CASSPPLSSGNTIYF. V gene TRBV5-5 combines with J gene TRBJ1-3. Germline CDR1 and CDR2: SGHKS and YYEKEE (reference sequence). The CDR3 is 15 residues long.

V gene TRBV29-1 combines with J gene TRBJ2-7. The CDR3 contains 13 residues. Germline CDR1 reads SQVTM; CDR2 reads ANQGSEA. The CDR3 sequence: CSVRTGSSYEQYF.

CDR3 protein: CASSPADRAFFEQFF. V and J are TRBV12-3 or TRBV12-4 and TRBJ2-1; absent DNA, TCRdb's TRBD1 call cannot be checked. The CDR3 runs to 15 residues.

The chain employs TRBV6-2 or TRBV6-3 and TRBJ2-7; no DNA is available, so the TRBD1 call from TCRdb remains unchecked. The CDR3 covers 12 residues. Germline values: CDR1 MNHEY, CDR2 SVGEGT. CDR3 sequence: CAAAGLDYEQYF.

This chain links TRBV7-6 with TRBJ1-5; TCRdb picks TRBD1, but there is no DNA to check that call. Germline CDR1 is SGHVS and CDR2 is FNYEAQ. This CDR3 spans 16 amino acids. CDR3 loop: CASSLYSGGGNQPQHF. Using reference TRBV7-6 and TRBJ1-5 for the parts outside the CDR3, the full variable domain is GAGVSQSPRYKVTKRGQDVALRCDPISGHVSLYWYRQALGQGPEFLTYFNYEAQQDKSGLPNDRFSAERPEGSISTLTIQRTEQRDSAMYRCASSLYSGGGNQPQHFGDGTRLSIL.

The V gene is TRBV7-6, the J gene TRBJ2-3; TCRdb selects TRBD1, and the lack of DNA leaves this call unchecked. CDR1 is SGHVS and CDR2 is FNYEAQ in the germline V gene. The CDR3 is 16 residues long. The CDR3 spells CASSSTPGRVTDTQYF.

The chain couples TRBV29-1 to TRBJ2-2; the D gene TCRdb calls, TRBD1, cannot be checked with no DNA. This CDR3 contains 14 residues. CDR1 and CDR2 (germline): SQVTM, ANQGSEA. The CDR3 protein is CSVESGDNTGELFF.

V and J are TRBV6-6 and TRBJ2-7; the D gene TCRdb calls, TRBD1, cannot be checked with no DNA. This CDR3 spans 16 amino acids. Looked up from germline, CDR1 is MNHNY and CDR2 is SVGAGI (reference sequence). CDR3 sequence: CASSYSKTGSSYEQYF.

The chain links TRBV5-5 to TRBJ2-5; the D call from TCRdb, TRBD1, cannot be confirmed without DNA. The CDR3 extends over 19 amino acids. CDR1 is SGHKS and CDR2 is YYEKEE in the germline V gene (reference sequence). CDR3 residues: CASSLEILTGRGYQETQYF.

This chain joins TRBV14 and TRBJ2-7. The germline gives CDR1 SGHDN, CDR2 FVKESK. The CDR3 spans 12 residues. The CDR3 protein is CASSQVGYEQYF.

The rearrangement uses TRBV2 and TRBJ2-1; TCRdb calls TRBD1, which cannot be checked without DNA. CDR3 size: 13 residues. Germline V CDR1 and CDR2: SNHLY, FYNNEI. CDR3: CASSDRTGDEQFF.

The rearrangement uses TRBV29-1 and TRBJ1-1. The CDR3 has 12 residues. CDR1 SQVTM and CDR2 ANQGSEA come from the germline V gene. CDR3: CSVGAQNTEAFF.

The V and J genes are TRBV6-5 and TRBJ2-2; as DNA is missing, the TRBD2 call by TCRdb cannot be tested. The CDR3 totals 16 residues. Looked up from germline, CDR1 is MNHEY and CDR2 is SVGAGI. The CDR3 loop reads CASSYGLAENTGELFF.

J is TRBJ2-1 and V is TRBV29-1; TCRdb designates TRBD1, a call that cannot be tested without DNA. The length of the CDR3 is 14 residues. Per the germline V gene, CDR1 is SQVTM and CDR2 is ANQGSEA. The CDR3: CSVEGPGAYNEQFF.

CDR3 sequence: CSVQASGGAATGELFF. The V gene is TRBV29-1, the J gene TRBJ2-2; TCRdb reports TRBD2, a call that lacks DNA to check it against. This CDR3 is 16 amino acids long. Germline CDR1 is SQVTM and CDR2 is ANQGSEA.